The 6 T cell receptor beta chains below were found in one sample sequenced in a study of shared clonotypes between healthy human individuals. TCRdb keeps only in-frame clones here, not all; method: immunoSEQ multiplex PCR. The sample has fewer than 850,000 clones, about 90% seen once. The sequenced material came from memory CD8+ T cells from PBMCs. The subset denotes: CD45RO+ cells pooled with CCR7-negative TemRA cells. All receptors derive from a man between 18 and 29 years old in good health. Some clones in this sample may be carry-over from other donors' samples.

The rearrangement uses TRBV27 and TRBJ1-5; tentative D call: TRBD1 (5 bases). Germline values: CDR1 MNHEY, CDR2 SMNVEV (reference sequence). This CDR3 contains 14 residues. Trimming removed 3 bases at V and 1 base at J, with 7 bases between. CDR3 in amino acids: CASSLWDSNQPQHF. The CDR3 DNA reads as TGTGCCAGCAGTTTGTGGGACAGCAATCAGCCCCAGCATTTT.

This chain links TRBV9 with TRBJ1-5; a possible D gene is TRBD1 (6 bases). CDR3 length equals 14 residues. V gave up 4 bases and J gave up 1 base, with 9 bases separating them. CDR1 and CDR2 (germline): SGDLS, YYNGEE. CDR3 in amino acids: CASSPQGSNQPQHF. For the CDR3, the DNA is TGTGCCAGCAGCCCCCAGGGGAGCAATCAGCCCCAGCATTTT. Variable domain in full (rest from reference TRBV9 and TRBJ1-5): DSGVTQTPKHLITATGQRVTLRCSPRSGDLSVYWYQQSLDQGLQFLIQYYNGEERAKGNILERFSAQQFPDLHSELNLSSLELGDSALYFCASSPQGSNQPQHFGDGTRLSIL.

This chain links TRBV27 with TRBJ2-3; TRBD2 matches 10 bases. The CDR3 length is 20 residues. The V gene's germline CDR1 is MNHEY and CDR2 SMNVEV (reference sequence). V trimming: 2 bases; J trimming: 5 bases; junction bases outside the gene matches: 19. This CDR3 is CASSLRSSMSGRAMVDTQYF. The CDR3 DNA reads TGTGCCAGCAGTTTAAGGTCATCTATGAGCGGGAGGGCCATGGTAGATACGCAGTATTTT.

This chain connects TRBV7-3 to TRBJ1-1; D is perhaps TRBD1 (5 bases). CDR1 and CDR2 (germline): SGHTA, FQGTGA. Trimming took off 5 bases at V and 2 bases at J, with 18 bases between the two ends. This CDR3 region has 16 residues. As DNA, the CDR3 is TGTGCCAGCAGCCATGGGGGAGGTAGGGGAAACACTGAAGCTTTCTTT. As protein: CASSHGGGRGNTEAFF.

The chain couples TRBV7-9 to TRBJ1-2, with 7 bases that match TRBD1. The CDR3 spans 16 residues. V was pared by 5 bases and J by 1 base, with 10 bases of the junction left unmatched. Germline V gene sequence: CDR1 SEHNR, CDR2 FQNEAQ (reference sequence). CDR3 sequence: CASSADRDRSNYGYTF. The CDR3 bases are TGTGCCAGCAGCGCTGACCGGGACAGAAGTAACTATGGCTACACCTTC.

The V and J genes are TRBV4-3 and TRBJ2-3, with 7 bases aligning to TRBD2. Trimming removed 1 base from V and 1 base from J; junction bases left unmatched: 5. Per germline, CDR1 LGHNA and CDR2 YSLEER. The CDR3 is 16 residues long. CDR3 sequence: CASSQGGAGGTDTQYF. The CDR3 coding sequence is TGCGCCAGCAGCCAAGGCGGGGCGGGAGGCACAGATACGCAGTATTTT.